Each of the 26 T cell receptor beta chains below was sequenced from the same sample in a study of T cells expressing NK-cell markers. TCRdb reanalyzed the 5' RACE reads, giving one entry per CDR3 protein sequence and no DNA. Its table lists about 140,000 distinct CDR3 sequences. What was sequenced was blood T cells: a sorted CD56 or NKG2C T cell subset, CD4+ or CD8+ T cells, or bulk PBMC T cells (not recorded which). The receptors originated from a man aged 18 to 29 in good health.

This chain uses TRBV29-1 with TRBJ2-1. The CDR3 covers 14 residues. Germline-derived CDR1 and CDR2 are SQVTM and ANQGSEA. The CDR3 loop reads CSVEVGASENEQFF.

The gene calls are TRBV24-1 and TRBJ2-1; TCRdb outputs TRBD1, but without DNA this stays unchecked. From germline, CDR1 is KGHDR and CDR2 SFDVKD. This CDR3 is built from 13 residues. CDR3 sequence reads: CATTGLGDNEQFF.

The chain links TRBV7-9 to TRBJ2-3; lacking DNA, the TRBD1 call made by TCRdb goes unchecked. The CDR3 is made up of 14 amino acids. Per germline, CDR1 SEHNR and CDR2 FQNEAQ (reference sequence). The CDR3 sequence is CASSLGREADTQYF.

J is TRBJ2-2 and V is TRBV4-2; TCRdb proposes TRBD2, but this gene call is untestable without DNA. The germline V gene encodes CDR1 LGHNA and CDR2 YNFKEQ. This CDR3 comprises 12 residues. The CDR3 sequence: CASESGTGELFF.

The V call is TRBV10-3, the J call TRBJ2-5; checking the TCRdb D call of TRBD1 is not possible without DNA. The CDR3 is made up of 14 amino acids. Germline V lookup: CDR1 ENHRY, CDR2 SYGVKD. CDR3 region: CAISAGTVDKTQYF.

This chain uses TRBV7-2 with TRBJ2-3; TCRdb picks TRBD1, but there is no DNA to check that call. Looked up from germline, CDR1 is SGHTA and CDR2 is FQGNSA. CDR3 length: 18 amino acids. This CDR3 is CASSLAHRVLFSTDTQYF. Combining the CDR3 with reference TRBV7-2 and TRBJ2-3 gives the whole variable domain GAGVSQSPSNKVTEKGKDVELRCDPISGHTALYWYRQSLGQGLEFLIYFQGNSAPDKSGLPSDRFSAERTGGSVSTLTIQRTQQEDSAVYLCASSLAHRVLFSTDTQYFGPGTRLTVL.

The chain combines TRBV6-1 with TRBJ1-5; the TCRdb D gene call, TRBD1, has no DNA to confirm it. Germline loops: CDR1 MNHNS, CDR2 SASEGT. The CDR3 runs to 16 residues. CDR3 in amino acids: CASSEGTGDSNQPQHF.

The V gene is TRBV4-1, the J gene TRBJ2-3; TCRdb proposes TRBD1, but this gene call is untestable without DNA. Germline-derived CDR1 and CDR2 are MGHRA and YSYEKL. This CDR3 comprises 12 residues. This chain's CDR3 is CASSQYPATQYF.

The CDR3 sequence: CASSPTAGAKFSGANVLTF. V gene TRBV23-1 combines with J gene TRBJ2-6; TCRdb's assignment of TRBD1 cannot be checked, as there is no DNA. TRBV23-1 is noted as an ORF with a role that remains uncertain. CDR3 length: 19 amino acids.

The chain couples TRBV19 to TRBJ1-5. The CDR3 runs 13 residues. The germline V gene encodes CDR1 LNHDA and CDR2 SQIVND (reference sequence). The CDR3 protein is CASSTALNQPQHF.

The V gene is TRBV13, the J gene TRBJ2-1; TCRdb gives TRBD2 as the D gene, but with no DNA this cannot be confirmed. The germline V gene has CDR1 PRHDT and CDR2 FYEKMQ (reference sequence). The CDR3 sequence is 14 residues long. The CDR3 sequence is CATGAGGFGNEQFF.

The V and J genes are TRBV2 and TRBJ1-1; absent DNA, TCRdb's TRBD1 call cannot be checked. This CDR3 is built from 11 residues. Per the germline V gene, CDR1 is SNHLY and CDR2 is FYNNEI. CDR3 amino acids: CASLTGFESFF. Full variable domain (rest looked up from reference TRBV2 and TRBJ1-1): EPEVTQTPSHQVTQMGQEVILRCVPISNHLYFYWYRQILGQKVEFLVSFYNNEISEKSEIFDDQFSVERPDGSNFTLKIRSTKLEDSAMYFCASLTGFESFFGQGTRLTVV.

The chain recombines TRBV24-1 with TRBJ2-2; TCRdb proposes TRBD2, but this gene call is untestable without DNA. CDR3 length: 17 amino acids. The V gene's germline CDR1 is KGHDR and CDR2 SFDVKD. This CDR3 is CATSDFQGTSGTGELFF.

This rearrangement joins TRBV30 to TRBJ2-7; no DNA is available, so the TRBD2 call from TCRdb remains unchecked. CDR3 length: 13 amino acids. Germline V gene sequence: CDR1 GTSNPN, CDR2 SVGIG (reference sequence). CDR3 protein: CAWSVSGGGEQYF. Full variable domain (missing parts from reference TRBV30 and TRBJ2-7): SQTIHQWPATLVQPVGSPLSLECTVEGTSNPNLYWYRQAAGRGLQLLFYSVGIGQISSEVPQNLSASRPQDRQFILSSKKLLLSDSGFYLCAWSVSGGGEQYFGPGTRLTVT.

The chain carries TRBV5-4 and TRBJ2-2. The V gene's germline CDR1 is SGHNT and CDR2 YYREEE (reference sequence). CDR3 length: 12 amino acids. CDR3 protein: CASSLGNGELFF.

The chain employs TRBV29-1 and TRBJ2-2; TCRdb indicates TRBD1, and absent DNA this call remains unverified. Germline V gene data show CDR1 as SQVTM and CDR2 as ANQGSEA. This CDR3 spans 12 amino acids. CDR3 in amino acids: CSVLWGPGELFF.

The gene calls are TRBV4-1 and TRBJ2-3; without DNA, the TCRdb call of TRBD2 cannot be checked. Germline V gene lookup returns CDR1 MGHRA and CDR2 YSYEKL. This CDR3 is 15 amino acids long. Here the CDR3 reads CASSHVSGKSDTQYF.

This chain links TRBV18 with TRBJ1-2; TCRdb picks TRBD1, but there is no DNA to check that call. Per germline, CDR1 KGHSH and CDR2 LQKENI. The CDR3 totals 16 residues. The CDR3 loop reads CASSPGDTGSSEGYTF. Supplemented by reference TRBV18 and TRBJ1-2, the full variable domain reads NAGVMQNPRHLVRRRGQEARLRCSPMKGHSHVYWYRQLPEEGLKFMVYLQKENIIDESGMPKERFSAEFPKEGPSILRIQQVVRGDSAAYFCASSPGDTGSSEGYTFGSGTRLTVV.

The chain joins TRBV12-3 or TRBV12-4 to TRBJ2-5; the TRBD1 assignment by TCRdb is unverifiable without DNA. The CDR3 covers 15 residues. Here the CDR3 reads CASSSRPGVQETQYF.

V is TRBV20-1 and J is TRBJ2-1. Germline values: CDR1 DFQATT, CDR2 SNEGSKA (reference sequence). The CDR3 sequence is 14 residues long. This chain's CDR3 is CSAPREGLYNEQFF.

V usage is TRBV20-1 and J usage is TRBJ2-1; no DNA is available, so the TRBD2 call from TCRdb remains unchecked. The CDR3 is 15 residues long. CDR1 is DFQATT, CDR2 SNEGSKA, per germline (reference sequence). CDR3: CSARSLAGELDEQFF.

This chain links TRBV7-9 with TRBJ2-2; TCRdb's D call, TRBD2, is unchecked because there is no DNA. The CDR3 is 15 amino acids. Germline-derived CDR1 and CDR2 are SEHNR and FQNEAQ (reference sequence). The CDR3 region is CASISGLAGTGELFF.

The V gene is TRBV6-1, the J gene TRBJ2-3; TCRdb outputs TRBD2, but without DNA this stays unchecked. CDR3 length: 14 residues. The V gene's germline CDR1 is MNHNS and CDR2 SASEGT. CDR3: CASSGGGVGDTQYF.

The chain links TRBV12-3 or TRBV12-4 to TRBJ2-1; TCRdb's D call, TRBD2, is unchecked because there is no DNA. The CDR3 has 15 residues. The CDR3 spells CASSLRTSGRGEQFF.

This chain's CDR3 is CASSQAWASNEQYF. The chain recombines TRBV4-3 with TRBJ2-7; absent DNA, TCRdb's TRBD2 call cannot be checked. Germline CDR1 reads LGHNA; CDR2 reads YSLEER. The CDR3 consists of 14 residues.

CDR3 region: CASSFMGSLEAFF. The chain combines TRBV12-3 or TRBV12-4 with TRBJ1-1. This CDR3 has 13 residues.